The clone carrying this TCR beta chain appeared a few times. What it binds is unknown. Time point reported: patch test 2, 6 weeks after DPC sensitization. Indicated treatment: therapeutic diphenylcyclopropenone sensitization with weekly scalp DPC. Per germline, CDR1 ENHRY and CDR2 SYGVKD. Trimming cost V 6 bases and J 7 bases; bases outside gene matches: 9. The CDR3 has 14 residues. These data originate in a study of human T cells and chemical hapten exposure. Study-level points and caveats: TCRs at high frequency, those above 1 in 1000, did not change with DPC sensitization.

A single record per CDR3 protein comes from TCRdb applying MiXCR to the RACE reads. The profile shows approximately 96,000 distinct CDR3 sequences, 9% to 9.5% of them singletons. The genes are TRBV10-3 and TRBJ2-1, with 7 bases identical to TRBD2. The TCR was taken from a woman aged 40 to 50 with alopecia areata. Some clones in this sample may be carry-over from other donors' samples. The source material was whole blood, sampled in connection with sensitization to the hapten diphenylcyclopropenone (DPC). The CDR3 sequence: CAIRSGTEVNEQFF. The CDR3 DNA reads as TGTGCCATCAGGAGCGGGACGGAGGTGAATGAGCAGTTCTTC.